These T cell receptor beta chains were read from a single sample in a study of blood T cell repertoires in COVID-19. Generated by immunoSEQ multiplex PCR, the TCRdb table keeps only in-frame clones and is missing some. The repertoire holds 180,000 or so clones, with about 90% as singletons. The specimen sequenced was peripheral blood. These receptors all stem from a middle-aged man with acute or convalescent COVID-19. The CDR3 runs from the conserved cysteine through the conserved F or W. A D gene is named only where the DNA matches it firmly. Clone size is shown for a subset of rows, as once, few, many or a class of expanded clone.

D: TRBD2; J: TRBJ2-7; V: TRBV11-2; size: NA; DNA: TGTGCCAGCAGTCTGACTAGCGGAGCCTACGAGCAGTACTTC; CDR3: CASSLTSGAYEQYF
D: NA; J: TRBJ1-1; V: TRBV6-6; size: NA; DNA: TGTGCCAGCAGTTACCCGACAGGCGGCACTGAAGCTTTCTTT; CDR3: CASSYPTGGTEAFF
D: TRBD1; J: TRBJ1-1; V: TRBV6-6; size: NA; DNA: TGTGCCAGCAGTGACAGGGAGAACACTGAAGCTTTCTTT; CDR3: CASSDRENTEAFF
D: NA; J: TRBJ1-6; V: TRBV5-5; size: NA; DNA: TGTGCCAGCAGCGGCCAGGGTAGCTCCTATAATTCACCCCTCCACTTT; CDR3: CASSGQGSSYNSPLHF
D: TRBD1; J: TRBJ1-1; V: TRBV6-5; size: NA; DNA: TGTGCCGGCCGGACAGGGAGGAACACTGAAGCTTTCTTT; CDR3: CAGRTGRNTEAFF
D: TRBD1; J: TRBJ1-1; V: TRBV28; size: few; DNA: TGTGCCAGCAGTTTATGGACAGGGAGGAACACTGAAGCTTTCTTT; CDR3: CASSLWTGRNTEAFF
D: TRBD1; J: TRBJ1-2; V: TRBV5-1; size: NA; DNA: TGCGCCAGCAGCTCGCCGTTAGGATGGACAGGGGGCATCTATGGCTACACCTTC; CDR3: CASSSPLGWTGGIYGYTF
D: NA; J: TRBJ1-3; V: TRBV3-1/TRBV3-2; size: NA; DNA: TGTGCCAGCAGCCACGGGACACCTGGAAACACCATATATTTT; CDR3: CASSHGTPGNTIYF
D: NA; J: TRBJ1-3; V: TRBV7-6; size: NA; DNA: TGTGCCAGCAGCCCCCGTCCCGGGACTGGGGAGACCATATATTTT; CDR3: CASSPRPGTGETIYF
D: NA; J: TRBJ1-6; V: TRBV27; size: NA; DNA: TGTGCCAGCACCGAAGTTGGAGAAAAAGGTGGTTCACCCCTCCACTTT; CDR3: CASTEVGEKGGSPLHF
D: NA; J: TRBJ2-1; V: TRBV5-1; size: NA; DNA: TGCGCCAGCAGCCTTTACAATGAGCAGTTCTTC; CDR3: CASSLYNEQFF
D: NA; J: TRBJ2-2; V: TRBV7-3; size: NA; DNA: TGTGCCAGCAGCGAGGGAGTGAACACCGGGGAGCTGTTTTTT; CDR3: CASSEGVNTGELFF
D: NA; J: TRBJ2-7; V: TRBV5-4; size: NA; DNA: TGTGCCAGCAGCCCAGGGGCGAGCTCCTACGAGCAGTACTTC; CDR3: CASSPGASSYEQYF
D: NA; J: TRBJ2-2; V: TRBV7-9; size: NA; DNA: TGTGCCAGCAGCTTAGGGGGCAGACGGACCGGGGAGCTGTTTTTT; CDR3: CASSLGGRRTGELFF
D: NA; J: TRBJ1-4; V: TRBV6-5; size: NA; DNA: TGTGCCAGCAGCCCCTCTGGTGCTCAGGGGGAAAAACTGTTTTTT; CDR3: CASSPSGAQGEKLFF
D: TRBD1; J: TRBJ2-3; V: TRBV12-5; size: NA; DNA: TGTGCTAGTGCCTCAGGGGGCATAGATACGCAGTATTTT; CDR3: CASASGGIDTQYF
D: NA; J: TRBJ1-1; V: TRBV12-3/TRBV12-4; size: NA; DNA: TGTGCCAGCAGTCGACAGGACTTCACTGAAGCTTTCTTT; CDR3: CASSRQDFTEAFF
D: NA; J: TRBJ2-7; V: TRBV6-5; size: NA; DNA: TGTGCCAGCAGTTACGGGGGGATCGAGCAGTACTTC; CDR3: CASSYGGIEQYF
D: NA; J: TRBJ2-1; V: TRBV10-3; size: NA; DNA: TGTGCCATCAGCAACCTCGACGAGGGGGGGGGCCCAAGGGAGTTCTTC; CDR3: CAISNLDEGGGPREFF
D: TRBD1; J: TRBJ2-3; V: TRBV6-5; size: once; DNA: TGTGCCAGCCACCCGGGACAGGGAAATTGGCAAGCGCAGTATTTT; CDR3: CASHPGQGNWQAQYF
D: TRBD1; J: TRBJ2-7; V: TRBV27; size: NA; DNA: TGTGCCAGCAGTTCACTTGACAGGGCTCTCTACGAGCAGTACTTC; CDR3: CASSSLDRALYEQYF
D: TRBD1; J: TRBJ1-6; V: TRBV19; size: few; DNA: TGTGCCAGTAGTGTACAGGGGCAGGGCTCACCCCTCCACTTT; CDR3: CASSVQGQGSPLHF
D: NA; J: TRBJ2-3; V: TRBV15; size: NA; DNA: TGTGCCACCAGCAGAGATTCCCGGGACTGGAGCACAGATACGCAGTATTTT; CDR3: CATSRDSRDWSTDTQYF
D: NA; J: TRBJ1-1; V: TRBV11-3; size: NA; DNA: TGTGCCAGCAGCTTGGGGGGAGCGAACACTGAAGCTTTCTTT; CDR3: CASSLGGANTEAFF
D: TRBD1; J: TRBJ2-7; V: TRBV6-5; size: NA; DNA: TGTGCCAGCAGGACAGGGCAGGGCGAGCAGTACTTC; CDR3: CASRTGQGEQYF
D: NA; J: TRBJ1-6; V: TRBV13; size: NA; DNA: TGTGCCAGCAGCTTGAGGCAGGGTGGGTCCTATAATTCACCCCTCCACTTT; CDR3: CASSLRQGGSYNSPLHF
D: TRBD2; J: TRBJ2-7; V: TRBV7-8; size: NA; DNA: TGTGCCAGCAGCTTAGGAGCGGGAGCTTCCTACGAGCAGTACTTC; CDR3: CASSLGAGASYEQYF
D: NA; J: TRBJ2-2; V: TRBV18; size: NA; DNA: TGTGCCAGCTCACCGTTGACGGGAGTGGGAACCGGGGAGCTGTTTTTT; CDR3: CASSPLTGVGTGELFF
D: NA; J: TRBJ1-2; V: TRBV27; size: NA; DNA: TGTGCCAGCAGTCCCCTTGGCGGGGCTCGCTATGGCTACACCTTC; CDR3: CASSPLGGARYGYTF
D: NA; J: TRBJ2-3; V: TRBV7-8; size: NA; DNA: TGTGCCAGCAGCTTACCTAGCACAGATACGCAGTATTTT; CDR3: CASSLPSTDTQYF
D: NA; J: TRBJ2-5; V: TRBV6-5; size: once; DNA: TGTGCCAGCACCAAAGCCCAGGGTGGGGAGACCCAGTACTTC; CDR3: CASTKAQGGETQYF
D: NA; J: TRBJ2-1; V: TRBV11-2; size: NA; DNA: TGTGCCAGCAGCGGGGCAGGGCGGTTGAATGAGCAGTTCTTC; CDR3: CASSGAGRLNEQFF
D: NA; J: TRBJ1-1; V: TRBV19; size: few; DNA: TGTGCCAGTAGTACAGTCGGGGAAGCTTTCTTT; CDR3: CASSTVGEAFF
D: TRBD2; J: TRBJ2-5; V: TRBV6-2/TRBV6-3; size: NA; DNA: TGTGCCAGCAGTTACACCCACTCCGGACTAGCGGGGGCTCAAGAGACCCAGTACTTC; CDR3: CASSYTHSGLAGAQETQYF
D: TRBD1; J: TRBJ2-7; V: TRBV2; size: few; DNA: TGTGCCAGTTTGACAGGGACGCCCGTTGCCGAGCAGTACTTC; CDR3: CASLTGTPVAEQYF
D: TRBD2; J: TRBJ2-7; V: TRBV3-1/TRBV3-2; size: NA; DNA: TGTGCCAGCAGCCTAATTAGCGGGAGCTCCTACGAGCAGTACTTC; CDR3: CASSLISGSSYEQYF
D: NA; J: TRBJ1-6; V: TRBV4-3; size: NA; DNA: TGCGCCAGCAGCCAAGATCTCCAGGTTGGGAATTCACCCCTCCACTTT; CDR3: CASSQDLQVGNSPLHF
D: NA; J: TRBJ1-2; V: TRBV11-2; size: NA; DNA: TGTGCCAGCAGCTTAGCTCAGTCCCGATCCCATGGCTACACCTTC; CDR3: CASSLAQSRSHGYTF
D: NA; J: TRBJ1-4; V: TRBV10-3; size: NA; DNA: TGTGCCATCAGTGAGTCGGGGCCAAGTCGGGAAAAACTGTTTTTT; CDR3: CAISESGPSREKLFF
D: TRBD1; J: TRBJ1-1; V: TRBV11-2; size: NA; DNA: TGTGCCAGCAGCTCGAGACAGGGGGCGAACACTGAAGCTTTCTTT; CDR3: CASSSRQGANTEAFF
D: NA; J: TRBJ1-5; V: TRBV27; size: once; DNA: TGTGCCAGCAGTTCCCGACAGGTACCCTATCAGCCCCAGCATTTT; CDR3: CASSSRQVPYQPQHF
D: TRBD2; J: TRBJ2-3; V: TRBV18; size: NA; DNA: TGTGCCAGCTCACCACCGAATAGCGGGGTCGGCACAGATACGCAGTATTTT; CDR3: CASSPPNSGVGTDTQYF
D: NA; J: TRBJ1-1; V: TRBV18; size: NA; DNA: TGTGCCAGCTCACTGAGTAACAGTTACTTGGCTGAAGCTTTCTTT; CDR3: CASSLSNSYLAEAFF
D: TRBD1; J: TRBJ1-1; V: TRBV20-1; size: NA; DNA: TGCAGTGCTAGTTCGCAGGGGGTATTGAACACTGAAGCTTTCTTT; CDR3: CSASSQGVLNTEAFF
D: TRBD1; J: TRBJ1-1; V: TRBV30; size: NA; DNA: TGTGCCTGGAGTGCCCCAGGGGGCCGGACTGAAGCTTTCTTT; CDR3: CAWSAPGGRTEAFF
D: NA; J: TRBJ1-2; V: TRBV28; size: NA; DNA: TGTGCCAGCAGACCCCAGGGGTTTGAGGGCTACACCTTC; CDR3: CASRPQGFEGYTF